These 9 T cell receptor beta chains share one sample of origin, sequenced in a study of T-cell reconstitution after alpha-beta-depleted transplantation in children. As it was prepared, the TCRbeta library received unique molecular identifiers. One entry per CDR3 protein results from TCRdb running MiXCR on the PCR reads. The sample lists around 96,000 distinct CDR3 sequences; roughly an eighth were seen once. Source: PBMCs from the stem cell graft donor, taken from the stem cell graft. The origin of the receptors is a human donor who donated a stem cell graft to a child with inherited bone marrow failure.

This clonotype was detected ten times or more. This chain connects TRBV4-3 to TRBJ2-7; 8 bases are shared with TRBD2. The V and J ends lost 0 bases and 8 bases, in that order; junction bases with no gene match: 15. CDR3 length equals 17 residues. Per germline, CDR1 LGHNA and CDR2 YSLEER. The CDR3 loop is CASSQEYGGGLTTKQYF. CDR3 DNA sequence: TGCGCCAGCAGCCAAGAGTACGGGGGGGGATTAACTACGAAGCAGTACTTC.

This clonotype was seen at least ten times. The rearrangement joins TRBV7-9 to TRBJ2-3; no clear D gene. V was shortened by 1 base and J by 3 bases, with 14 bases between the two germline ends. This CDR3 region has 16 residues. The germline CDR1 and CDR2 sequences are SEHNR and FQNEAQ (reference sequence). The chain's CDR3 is CASSLGWAAETDTQYF. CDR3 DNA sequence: TGTGCCAGCAGCTTAGGGTGGGCAGCTGAAACAGATACGCAGTATTTT.

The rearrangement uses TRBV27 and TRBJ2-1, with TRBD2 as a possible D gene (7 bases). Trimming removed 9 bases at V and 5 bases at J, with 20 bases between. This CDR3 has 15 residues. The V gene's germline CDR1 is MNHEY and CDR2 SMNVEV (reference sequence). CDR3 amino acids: CASWEGGKMDNEQFF. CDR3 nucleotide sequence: TGTGCCAGTTGGGAGGGGGGAAAAATGGACAATGAGCAGTTCTTC.

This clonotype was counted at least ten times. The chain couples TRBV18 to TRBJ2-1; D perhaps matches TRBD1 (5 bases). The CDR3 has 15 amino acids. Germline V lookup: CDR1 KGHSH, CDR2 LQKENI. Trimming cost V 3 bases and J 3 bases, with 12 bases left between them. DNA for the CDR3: TGTGCCAGCTCACCCGGACATCCAGACTACAATGAGCAGTTCTTC. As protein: CASSPGHPDYNEQFF. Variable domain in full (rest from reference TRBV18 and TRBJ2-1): NAGVMQNPRHLVRRRGQEARLRCSPMKGHSHVYWYRQLPEEGLKFMVYLQKENIIDESGMPKERFSAEFPKEGPSILRIQQVVRGDSAAYFCASSPGHPDYNEQFFGPGTRLTVL.

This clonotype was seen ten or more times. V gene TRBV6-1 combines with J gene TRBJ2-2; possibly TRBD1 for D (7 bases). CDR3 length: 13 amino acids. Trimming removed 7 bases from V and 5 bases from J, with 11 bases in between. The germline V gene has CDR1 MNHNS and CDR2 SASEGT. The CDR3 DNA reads TGTGCCAGCATGACAGGGAGGACCGGGGAGCTGTTTTTT. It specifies CASMTGRTGELFF.

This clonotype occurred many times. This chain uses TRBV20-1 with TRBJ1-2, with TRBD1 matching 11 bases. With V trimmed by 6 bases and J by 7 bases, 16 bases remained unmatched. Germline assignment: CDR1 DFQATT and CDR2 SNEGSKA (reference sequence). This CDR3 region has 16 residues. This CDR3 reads CSAKSRTGGASGGYTF. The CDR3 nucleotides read TGCAGTGCCAAATCGCGGACAGGGGGCGCATCAGGTGGCTACACCTTC.

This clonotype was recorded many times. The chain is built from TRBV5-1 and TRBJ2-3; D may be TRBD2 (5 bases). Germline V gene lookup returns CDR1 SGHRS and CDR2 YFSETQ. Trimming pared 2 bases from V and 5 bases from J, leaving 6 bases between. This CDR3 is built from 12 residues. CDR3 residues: CASSFGEDTQYF. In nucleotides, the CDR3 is TGCGCCAGCAGCTTCGGGGAAGATACGCAGTATTTT.

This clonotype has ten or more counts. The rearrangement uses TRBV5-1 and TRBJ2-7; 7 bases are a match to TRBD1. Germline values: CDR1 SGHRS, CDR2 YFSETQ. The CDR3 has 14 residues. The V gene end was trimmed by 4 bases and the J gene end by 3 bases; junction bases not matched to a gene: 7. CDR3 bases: TGCGCCAGCAGCCGCCGGGACAGTCGCTACGAGCAGTACTTC. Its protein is CASSRRDSRYEQYF.

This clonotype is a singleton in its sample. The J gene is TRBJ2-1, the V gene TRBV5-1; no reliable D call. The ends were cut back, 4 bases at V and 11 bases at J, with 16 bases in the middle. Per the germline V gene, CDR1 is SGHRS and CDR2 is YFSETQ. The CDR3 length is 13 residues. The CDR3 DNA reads TGCGCCAGCAGCCCCCTCCCCCCTACAAAGCAGTTCTTC. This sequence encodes CASSPLPPTKQFF.